These T cell receptor beta chains were read from a single sample in a study of cytomegalovirus exposure and HLA in healthy donors. This table comes from immunoSEQ multiplex PCR, and its TCRdb copy is limited to in-frame clones, with some not included. This sample contains around 140,000 clones. The sequencing input was PBMCs. All receptors derive from a woman between 50 and 59 years old in good health and CMV-seronegative. CDR3s include the opening cysteine and the closing phenylalanine or tryptophan. Fields, in order: D gene, V gene, J gene, CDR3 DNA, CDR3 protein. A D gene is named only where the DNA matches it firmly.

>TRBD1|TRBV28|TRBJ2-1
TGTGCCAGCAGTTCCTGGGACAGGGGGCACAATGAGCAGTTCTTC
CASSSWDRGHNEQFF
>.|TRBV21-1|TRBJ1-4
TGTGCCAGCAGGCGACATCCATTACATCGCCCGGGGGAAAAACTGTTTTTT
CASRRHPLHRPGEKLFF
>TRBD1|TRBV18|TRBJ1-1
TGTGCCAGCTCACCAAAAGAGACAGGGATCACTGAAGCTTTCTTT
CASSPKETGITEAFF
>TRBD1|TRBV5-8|TRBJ2-3
TGTGCCAGCAGCTCGATATGGACAGGGGGGGATACGCAGTATTTT
CASSSIWTGGDTQYF
>.|TRBV5-4|TRBJ2-7
TGTGCCAGCAGCCCGGACGGGGGTGCCTACGAGCAGTACTTC
CASSPDGGAYEQYF
>.|TRBV11-2|TRBJ2-7
TGTGCCAGCAGCTTAGTGGGGGCTTCCTACGAGCAGTACTTC
CASSLVGASYEQYF
>.|TRBV10-1|TRBJ2-4
TGCGCCAGCAGTGATGGCCTAGCGACCATTACTCTAGCCAAAAACATTCAGTACTTC
CASSDGLATITLAKNIQYF
>.|TRBV4-2|TRBJ2-3
TGTGCCAGCAGCCAAGAGTTCAGGCAGGGCTGGGCAGATACGCAGTATTTT
CASSQEFRQGWADTQYF
>TRBD1|TRBV19|TRBJ2-5
TGTGCCAGTAGTATATCCTCCACCCGGGACAGCGTCTTAGGGTCCCAGTACTTC
CASSISSTRDSVLGSQYF
>TRBD2|TRBV19|TRBJ2-7
TGTGCCAGTAGTGGGACTTCGCGGGAGTACTACGAGCAGTACTTC
CASSGTSREYYEQYF
>.|TRBV15|TRBJ1-1
TGTGCCACCAGCAGAGATCGAAGGGGGAACACTGAAGCTTTCTTT
CATSRDRRGNTEAFF
>.|TRBV6-5|TRBJ2-7
TGTGCAACGGGAGACAGCCGGCGGGCCTACGAGCAGTACTTC
CATGDSRRAYEQYF
>TRBD2|TRBV11-3|TRBJ2-3
TGTGCCAGCAGCTCTCCTTCGGGGGGGGGAGGCACGGATACGCAGTATTTT
CASSSPSGGGGTDTQYF
>.|TRBV9|TRBJ1-6
TGTGCCAGCAGCGTAGCTGGGGCAGACCGCCTCCACTTT
CASSVAGADRLHF
>.|TRBV4-3|TRBJ2-3
TGCGCCAGCAGCCATAGCAGCTCCCGGGGGGATACGCAGTATTTT
CASSHSSSRGDTQYF
>TRBD1|TRBV7-8|TRBJ1-2
TGTGCCAGCAGTTCCCAGGGGGCATGGGGCTACACCTTC
CASSSQGAWGYTF
>.|TRBV25-1|TRBJ1-6
TGTGCCAGCAGTGAATTAGGGGATTCCTTTAATTCACCCCTCCACTTT
CASSELGDSFNSPLHF
>TRBD1|TRBV19|TRBJ1-1
TGTGCCAGTAGTATGGGGACAGGGGCGTTGAACACTGAAGCTTTCTTT
CASSMGTGALNTEAFF
>.|TRBV2|TRBJ2-4
TGTGCCAGCATTTGGACAGGGAGGGGGAACATTCAGTACTTC
CASIWTGRGNIQYF
>TRBD2|TRBV5-1|TRBJ2-4
TGCGCCAGCAGCCGTAGCGGGGCGGACAACATTCAGTACTTC
CASSRSGADNIQYF
>.|TRBV2|TRBJ1-1
TGTGCCAGCTCTACAGGGATGAACACTGAAGCTTTCTTT
CASSTGMNTEAFF
>.|TRBV9|TRBJ2-2
TGTGCCAGCAGCTCCCGTGGCGGGCCGACGTTAACCGGGGAGCTGTTTTTT
CASSSRGGPTLTGELFF
>.|TRBV14|TRBJ2-7
TGTGCCAGCAGCCGAGAACCACAGGGCTACTACGAGCAGTACTTC
CASSREPQGYYEQYF
>TRBD1|TRBV7-2|TRBJ1-6
TGTGCCAGCAGCTTAGCAATGACAGGGACTGGATCACCCCTCCACTTT
CASSLAMTGTGSPLHF
>.|TRBV30|TRBJ2-7
TGTGCCTCCCAAATTCAATCTCCGAGGGGGGGGAGACTATACGAGCAGTACTTC
CASQIQSPRGGRLYEQYF
>.|TRBV6-5|TRBJ1-2
TGTGCCAGCAGCCAGGCAGGGCTCGTCTATGGCTACACCTTC
CASSQAGLVYGYTF
>TRBD1|TRBV6-1|TRBJ1-1
TGTGCCAGCAGTTCCCGGGACAGGGACACTGAAGCTTTCTTT
CASSSRDRDTEAFF
>.|TRBV5-1|TRBJ2-5
TGCGCCAGCAGCTGGTTCGGCCAGGGGCAAGAGACCCAGTACTTC
CASSWFGQGQETQYF
>.|TRBV5-1|TRBJ2-3
TGCGCCAGCATATCAGGTAGCACAGATACGCAGTATTTT
CASISGSTDTQYF
>TRBD2|TRBV9|TRBJ2-1
TGTGCCAGCAGCGTAGACCTAGCGGGGCCGACCTACAATGAGCAGTTCTTC
CASSVDLAGPTYNEQFF
>TRBD1|TRBV19|TRBJ2-5
TGTGCCAGTAGCAACCCCGTCTCAGGGGGCGCAGAGACCCAGTACTTC
CASSNPVSGGAETQYF
>TRBD1|TRBV19|TRBJ1-1
TGTGCCAGTAGTATGAGGATCTTGACAGGGGGCACTGAAGCTTTCTTT
CASSMRILTGGTEAFF
>TRBD1|TRBV9|TRBJ2-7
TGTGCCAGCAGCGCAGCCGGGACAGGGACAGGTTCCTACGAGCAGTACTTC
CASSAAGTGTGSYEQYF
>.|TRBV14|TRBJ2-2
TGTGCCAGCAGTTCATGGGGCTCCGGGGAGCTGTTTTTT
CASSSWGSGELFF
>.|TRBV11-1|TRBJ1-5
TGTGCCAGCAGCTTAAGAGAGGATCAGCCCCAGCATTTT
CASSLREDQPQHF
>.|TRBV28|TRBJ1-2
TGTGCCAGCAGTCTTGCAGGGTATGGCTACACCTTC
CASSLAGYGYTF
>TRBD2|TRBV9|TRBJ2-2
TGTGCCAGCAGCGTAGGAAGGGCGGGGGGGCCGAACGGGGAGCTGTTTTTT
CASSVGRAGGPNGELFF
>TRBD1|TRBV30|TRBJ2-2
TGTGCCTGGACTCCCGGGACAGGGGTGGGCGGGGAGCTGTTTTTT
CAWTPGTGVGGELFF
>TRBD1|TRBV6-1|TRBJ1-2
TGTGCCAGCAGTCGGCAGGGACAGAGCTATGGCTACACCTTC
CASSRQGQSYGYTF
>.|TRBV15|TRBJ1-4
TGTGCCACCAGCTTAGGGAGGGGAGAAAAACTGTTTTTT
CATSLGRGEKLFF
>TRBD1|TRBV5-6|TRBJ2-7
TGTGCCAGCAGCTTCGGACAGGCGTCCTACGAGCAGTACTTC
CASSFGQASYEQYF
>.|TRBV7-9|TRBJ2-1
TGTGCCAGCAGCTTTCAGCCGGGCTCCTACAATGAGCAGTTCTTC
CASSFQPGSYNEQFF
>.|TRBV25-1|TRBJ1-1
TGTGCCAGCAGTGAAGTGGGGGGATTCAGCACTGAAGCTTTCTTT
CASSEVGGFSTEAFF
>.|TRBV6-1|TRBJ1-4
TGTGCCAGCAGTGCGGACAGAGGGGATGAAAAACTGTTTTTT
CASSADRGDEKLFF
>TRBD1|TRBV18|TRBJ2-4
TGTGCCAGCTCACCCGGCTCAGGGGGCCTAAACATTCAGTACTTC
CASSPGSGGLNIQYF
>TRBD1|TRBV9|TRBJ1-2
TGTGCCAGCAGCGTAGGACAGGGTGCTAACTATGGCTACACCTTC
CASSVGQGANYGYTF
>.|TRBV6-5|TRBJ2-4
TGTGCCAGCACCTCGCCTGGGGCGAAAAACATTCAGTACTTC
CASTSPGAKNIQYF
>.|TRBV4-3|TRBJ2-1
TGCGCCAGCAGCCAAAGGGGGGGGATGAATGAGCAGTTCTTC
CASSQRGGMNEQFF
>.|TRBV9|TRBJ2-7
TGTGCCAGCAGCGTCGCGCCGACTAGGGGCGAGCAGTACTTC
CASSVAPTRGEQYF